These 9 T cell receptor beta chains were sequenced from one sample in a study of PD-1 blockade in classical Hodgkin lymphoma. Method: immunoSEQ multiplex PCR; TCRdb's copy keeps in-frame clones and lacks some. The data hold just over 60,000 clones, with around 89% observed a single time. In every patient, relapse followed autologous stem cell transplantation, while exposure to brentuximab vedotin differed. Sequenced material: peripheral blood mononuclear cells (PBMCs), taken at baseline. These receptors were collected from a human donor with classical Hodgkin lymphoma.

The CDR3 here is CASSEGDRVYEQYF. In nucleotides, the CDR3 is TGTGCCAGCAGTGAAGGGGACAGGGTTTACGAGCAGTACTTC. The chain is built from TRBV6-1 and TRBJ2-5, with 9 bases lining up with TRBD1. The J call may not be correct, given that the DNA end is closer to TRBJ2-7. Germline V gives CDR1 MNHNS, CDR2 SASEGT. CDR3 size: 14 residues.

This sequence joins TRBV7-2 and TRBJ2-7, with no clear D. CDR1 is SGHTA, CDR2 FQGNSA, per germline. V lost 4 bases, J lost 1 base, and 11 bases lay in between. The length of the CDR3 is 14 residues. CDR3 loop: CASSWISNSYEQYF. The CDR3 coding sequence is TGTGCCAGCAGCTGGATCAGCAATTCCTACGAGCAGTACTTC.

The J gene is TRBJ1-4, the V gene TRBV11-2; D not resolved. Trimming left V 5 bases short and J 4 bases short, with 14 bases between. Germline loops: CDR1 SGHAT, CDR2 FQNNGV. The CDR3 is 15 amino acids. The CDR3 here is CASSPTRKNNEKLFF. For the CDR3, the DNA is TGTGCCAGCAGCCCAACCCGAAAGAATAATGAAAAACTGTTTTTT.

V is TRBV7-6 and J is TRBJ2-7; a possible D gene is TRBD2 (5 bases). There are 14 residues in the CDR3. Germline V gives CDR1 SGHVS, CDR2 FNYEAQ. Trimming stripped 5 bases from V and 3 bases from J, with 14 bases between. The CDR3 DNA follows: TGTGCCAGCAGCCCTTCCGGGAAAAACTACGAGCAGTACTTC. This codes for CASSPSGKNYEQYF.

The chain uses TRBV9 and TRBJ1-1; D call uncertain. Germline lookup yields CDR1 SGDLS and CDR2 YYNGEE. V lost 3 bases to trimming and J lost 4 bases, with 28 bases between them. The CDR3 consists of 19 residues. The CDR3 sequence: CASSARSLAESQLSTEAFF. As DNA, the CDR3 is TGTGCCAGCAGCGCCCGATCACTGGCCGAGTCCCAACTGAGCACTGAAGCTTTCTTT.

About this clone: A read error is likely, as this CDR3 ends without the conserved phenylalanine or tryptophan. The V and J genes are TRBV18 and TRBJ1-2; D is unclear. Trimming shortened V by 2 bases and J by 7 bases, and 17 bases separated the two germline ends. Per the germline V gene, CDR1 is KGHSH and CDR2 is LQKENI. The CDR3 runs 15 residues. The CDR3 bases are TGTGCCAGCTCACCAATTTCTGAGGCAGAAGCTGGCTACACCCTC. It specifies CASSPISEAEAGYTL.

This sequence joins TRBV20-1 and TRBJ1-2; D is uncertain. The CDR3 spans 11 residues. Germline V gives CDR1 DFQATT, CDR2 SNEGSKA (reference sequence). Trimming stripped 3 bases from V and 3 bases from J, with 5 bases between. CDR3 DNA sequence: TGCAGTGCTAGGGAACACTATGGCTACACCTTC. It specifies CSAREHYGYTF.

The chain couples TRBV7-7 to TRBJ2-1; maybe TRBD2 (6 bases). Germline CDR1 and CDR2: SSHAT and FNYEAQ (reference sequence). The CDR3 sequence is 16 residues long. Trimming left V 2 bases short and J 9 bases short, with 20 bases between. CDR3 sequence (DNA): TGTGCCAGCAGCTTAAGTGATAGCGGCGCAGTTATTGAGCAGTTCTTC. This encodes CASSLSDSGAVIEQFF.

CDR3 bases: TGTGCCAGCAGCCTCGACATAAATGAGCAGTTCTTC. Amino acids: CASSLDINEQFF. V usage is TRBV5-4 and J usage is TRBJ2-1, with D unresolved. Germline V gene lookup returns CDR1 SGHNT and CDR2 YYREEE (reference sequence). The CDR3 is 12 residues long. Deletions cut 4 bases from V and 7 bases from J, with 9 bases between. The whole variable domain, remainder taken from reference TRBV5-4 and TRBJ2-1, is ETGVTQSPTHLIKTRGQQVTLRCSSQSGHNTVSWYQQALGQGPQFIFQYYREEENGRGNFPPRFSGLQFPNYSSELNVNALELDDSALYLCASSLDINEQFFGPGTRLTVL.